These 5 T cell receptor beta chains were all obtained from the same sample, sequenced in a study of blood T cell repertoires in COVID-19. Only in-frame clones appear in the TCRdb table, and some are missing; sequencing was by immunoSEQ multiplex PCR. The repertoire holds fewer than 120,000 clones, with 70% to 90% as singletons. The sequencing input was peripheral blood. These receptors originate from a human donor in a cohort sampled during active COVID-19.

The chain is built from TRBV19 and TRBJ2-1; 12 nucleotides agree with TRBD2. Germline loops: CDR1 LNHDA, CDR2 SQIVND (reference sequence). Germline trimming cut 3 bases from V and 7 bases from J; bases unmatched to any gene: 13. This CDR3 has 18 residues. DNA of the CDR3: TGTGCCAGTAGTATCTCGACTAGCGGGAGTTTCGTCGGGAATGAGCAGTTCTTC. The encoded protein is CASSISTSGSFVGNEQFF.

This clone has just one count. The CDR3, as DNA: TGTGCCAGCAGCTCCGGGGGGGCTAGCCGCAGCTCCTACGAGCAGTACTTC. Protein product: CASSSGGASRSSYEQYF. V gene TRBV5-4 combines with J gene TRBJ2-7; 8 nucleotides match TRBD2. The CDR3 has 17 amino acids. CDR1 is SGHNT and CDR2 is YYREEE in the germline V gene (reference sequence). J lost 0 bases, V lost 3 bases, and 11 bases had no gene match.

In DNA form, the CDR3 reads TGCGCCAGCAGGGCCACCGGGACAGGGCAAAACATTCAGTACTTC. This sequence encodes CASRATGTGQNIQYF. The chain combines TRBV5-1 with TRBJ2-4, with 9 bases aligning to TRBD1. The CDR3 covers 15 residues. The trim removed 5 bases at V and 5 bases at J, leaving 8 bases unmatched. The germline gives CDR1 SGHRS, CDR2 YFSETQ.

The chain has TRBV5-1 and TRBJ2-1; D may be TRBD1 (5 bases). Germline V CDR1 and CDR2: SGHRS, YFSETQ. This CDR3 region has 16 residues. The germline V and J ends were trimmed by 7 bases and 6 bases, with 23 bases remaining between them. CDR3 loop: CASHFQSGYRGNEQFF. As DNA, the CDR3 is TGCGCCAGCCACTTCCAATCAGGGTATAGGGGCAATGAGCAGTTCTTC.

This sequence joins TRBV28 and TRBJ1-5; the D gene is possibly TRBD1 (5 bases). V lost 7 bases and J lost 2, with 15 bases in between. There are 15 residues in the CDR3. Germline values: CDR1 MDHEN, CDR2 SYDVKM. This chain's CDR3 is CASKPGRGGNQPQHF. Here the CDR3 DNA reads TGTGCCAGCAAACCCGGGCGGGGCGGCAATCAGCCCCAGCATTTT.